Listed below are T cell receptor beta chains from one sample, sequenced in a study of blood T cell repertoires in COVID-19. Profiling relied on immunoSEQ multiplex PCR, and the TCRdb table lists in-frame clones only, not all of them. The top ten clones hold 0.82% of a sample with over 200,000 clones, approximately 90% of them seen once. The sample was peripheral blood. Receptors originate from a man in his sixties with COVID-19, enrolled during active disease. Both conserved end residues are part of each CDR3. A D gene is named only where the DNA matches it firmly. Rows may omit the clone size; those that give it use once, few, many or a size class.

j_call,clone_size,d_call,v_call,cdr3_aa,cdr3_nt
TRBJ2-7,.,TRBD2,TRBV5-5,CASSLLAGGSRGEQYF,TGTGCCAGCAGCTTACTAGCGGGAGGATCGCGGGGAGAGCAGTACTTC
TRBJ2-4,.,TRBD2,TRBV19,CASSKGGQSLAKNIQYF,TGTGCCAGTAGTAAGGGAGGGCAGTCTCTAGCCAAAAACATTCAGTACTTC
TRBJ1-4,.,TRBD1,TRBV28,CASSSGQHPEKLFF,TGTGCCAGCAGTTCGGGACAGCATCCTGAAAAACTGTTTTTT
TRBJ1-2,.,.,TRBV28,CASSSRGIWTF,TGTGCCAGCAGTTCTCGGGGGATCTGGACCTTC
TRBJ1-5,.,TRBD1,TRBV28,CASSPRQGASQPQHF,TGTGCCAGCAGCCCACGACAGGGGGCTAGTCAGCCCCAGCATTTT
TRBJ2-4,.,TRBD2,TRBV30,CAWSGGWTQRGNIQYF,TGTGCCTGGAGTGGGGGATGGACCCAGCGGGGAAACATTCAGTACTTC
TRBJ2-7,.,.,TRBV5-5,CASTFIRQATSYEQYF,TGTGCCAGCACCTTCATAAGACAGGCGACCTCCTACGAGCAGTACTTC
TRBJ2-2,.,TRBD2,TRBV6-5,CASRPGAGVGELFF,TGTGCCAGCAGACCCGGGGCGGGGGTCGGGGAGCTGTTTTTT
TRBJ1-3,.,TRBD1,TRBV3-1/TRBV3-2,CASSLGTGRLSGNTIYF,TGTGCCAGCAGCCTGGGGACAGGACGCCTCTCTGGAAACACCATATATTTT
TRBJ2-6,.,.,TRBV5-4,CASSLVWTATGANVLTF,TGTGCCAGCAGCTTGGTTTGGACAGCCACTGGGGCCAACGTCCTGACTTTC
TRBJ2-2,once,TRBD2,TRBV6-5,CASSYSLAGYTGELFF,TGTGCCAGCAGTTACTCTCTAGCGGGATACACCGGGGAGCTGTTTTTT
TRBJ1-2,.,TRBD1,TRBV5-3,CARSLEVCGQGFGYTF,TGTGCCAGAAGCTTGGAAGTCTGTGGACAGGGGTTTGGCTACACCTTC
TRBJ2-7,.,TRBD1,TRBV7-6,CASSLYPWTGGIYEQYF,TGTGCCAGCAGCTTATACCCCTGGACAGGGGGAATTTACGAGCAGTACTTC
TRBJ2-7,.,TRBD2,TRBV29-1,CSVETGLAGGYEQYF,TGCAGCGTCGAAACGGGACTAGCGGGAGGCTACGAGCAGTACTTC